This TCR beta chain was retrieved from a study of T-cell memory formation after mild COVID-19. Trimming cost V 8 bases and J 5 bases, with 18 bases left between them. CDR1 and CDR2 from the germline V gene are MGHRA and YSYEKL. This CDR3 comprises 15 residues. This clonotype has ten or more counts. One entry per CDR3 protein results from TCRdb running MiXCR on the 5' RACE reads. This sample yields about 360,000 distinct CDR3 sequences, of which roughly an eighth are seen a single time; about 20% belongs to the top ten. Source material: PBMCs or a T cell subset sorted from them (not recorded which). The origin of this receptor is a young man who had mild COVID-19 (a few samples of this study predate the infection). Cell type and time point are not known. This chain uses TRBV4-1 with TRBJ2-2; maybe TRBD2 (5 bases). The DNA of the CDR3 is TGCGCCAGCCAACACCAGATGGACTTGACCGGGGAGCTGTTTTTT. Its protein is CASQHQMDLTGELFF.